This is a list of T cell receptor beta chains from one sample in a study of beta chain features in type 1 diabetes. The assay was immunoSEQ multiplex PCR, and TCRdb's table has in-frame clones only and misses some. The sample includes approximately 100,000 clones, 30% to 40% of them seen just once. The sample was stem cell memory CD4+ T cells from blood. The receptors originated from a woman younger than 30 in good health. The CDR3 runs from the conserved cysteine through the conserved F or W. The D gene is left open where the match is weak. The size field is filled for only some rows; it gives once, few, many or a size class.

J: TRBJ1-1; V: TRBV11-2; D: TRBD1; size: .; DNA: TGTGCCAGCAGCGCGGGACAGACTCTGGAAGCTTTCTTT; CDR3: CASSAGQTLEAFF
J: TRBJ2-7; V: TRBV6-5; D: TRBD1; size: .; DNA: TGTGCCAGCAGTTACCAACTCGACAGGGTCACCTACGAGCAGTACTTC; CDR3: CASSYQLDRVTYEQYF
J: TRBJ2-5; V: TRBV2; D: .; size: .; DNA: TGTGCCAGCATTTCCCCTTTCCAAGAGACCCAGTACTTC; CDR3: CASISPFQETQYF
J: TRBJ2-3; V: TRBV11-2; D: .; size: .; DNA: TGTGCCAGCAGCTTAGCCCTAGCTCCAGATACGCAGTATTTT; CDR3: CASSLALAPDTQYF
J: TRBJ2-7; V: TRBV6-6; D: .; size: .; DNA: TGTGCCAGCATGAGACGGAGACCCTACGAGCAGTACTTC; CDR3: CASMRRRPYEQYF
J: TRBJ1-6; V: TRBV28; D: .; size: few; DNA: TGTGCCAGCACCCTATTCGGGAGAGGGTCTAATTCACCCCTCCACTTT; CDR3: CASTLFGRGSNSPLHF
J: TRBJ1-1; V: TRBV7-2; D: .; size: few; DNA: TGTGCCAGCAGCTCATCCCGTAGATCGAACACTGAAGCTTTCTTT; CDR3: CASSSSRRSNTEAFF
J: TRBJ2-3; V: TRBV4-2; D: TRBD2; size: few; DNA: TGTGCCAGCAGCCAAGATTGGGGACTAGCGGGAGGGGTTGATACGCAGTATTTT; CDR3: CASSQDWGLAGGVDTQYF
J: TRBJ1-4; V: TRBV10-3; D: TRBD1; size: .; DNA: TGTGCCATCAGGGCAGGGGGAGGTGAAAAACTGTTTTTT; CDR3: CAIRAGGGEKLFF
J: TRBJ1-5; V: TRBV7-9; D: .; size: few; DNA: TGTGCCAGCAGCTTCGGAACAGGTCGTCAGCCCCAGCATTTT; CDR3: CASSFGTGRQPQHF
J: TRBJ2-5; V: TRBV6-1; D: TRBD2; size: .; DNA: TGTGCCACCCTCGCCAGCGGGGCGGGGGAGACCCAGTACTTC; CDR3: CATLASGAGETQYF
J: TRBJ2-1; V: TRBV10-3; D: .; size: few; DNA: TGTGCCATCAGTGAGTCGAGCCGAGCCAATGAGCAGTTCTTC; CDR3: CAISESSRANEQFF
J: TRBJ2-5; V: TRBV10-3; D: TRBD2; size: few; DNA: TGTGCCATCAGTAATGTGGGACTAGCGGAAGAGACCCAGTACTTC; CDR3: CAISNVGLAEETQYF
J: TRBJ2-7; V: TRBV10-3; D: .; size: .; DNA: TGTGCCATCAGTTCTACTAGAAACGAGCAGTACTTC; CDR3: CAISSTRNEQYF
J: TRBJ2-3; V: TRBV28; D: TRBD2; size: .; DNA: TGTGCCAGCAGTTCTAGCGGGAGAGGCCCAGATACGCAGTATTTT; CDR3: CASSSSGRGPDTQYF
J: TRBJ2-1; V: TRBV7-3; D: .; size: .; DNA: TGTGCCAGCAGCTTAGTGGCAGGGGATTACAATGAGCAGTTCTTC; CDR3: CASSLVAGDYNEQFF
J: TRBJ2-5; V: TRBV5-1; D: .; size: .; DNA: TGCGCCAGCAGCTTGAAGCGGAAGTACCAAGAGACCCAGTACTTC; CDR3: CASSLKRKYQETQYF
J: TRBJ2-1; V: TRBV7-3; D: .; size: few; DNA: TGTGCCAGCAGCCCGGCAGGTTCCTACAATGAGCAGTTCTTC; CDR3: CASSPAGSYNEQFF
J: TRBJ2-4; V: TRBV4-1; D: .; size: .; DNA: TGCGCCAGCAGCCAAGATGGACTAGCCAAAAACATTCAGTACTTC; CDR3: CASSQDGLAKNIQYF
J: TRBJ1-2; V: TRBV19; D: .; size: .; DNA: TGTGCCAGTAGTATTGGGGCCAGGGCCTATGGCTACACCTTC; CDR3: CASSIGARAYGYTF
J: TRBJ2-6; V: TRBV5-1; D: TRBD1; size: .; DNA: TGCGCCAGTGGGGACAGGGTGCCCTTAGGGGCTGGGGCCAACGTCCTGACTTTC; CDR3: CASGDRVPLGAGANVLTF
J: TRBJ2-1; V: TRBV29-1; D: TRBD2; size: .; DNA: TGCAGCGTAGGACTAGCGGGAGGGCATCGCTACAATGAGCAGTTCTTC; CDR3: CSVGLAGGHRYNEQFF
J: TRBJ2-7; V: TRBV19; D: TRBD2; size: few; DNA: TGTGCCAGTAGTACCCTAGCGGGAGTCGAGCAGTACTTC; CDR3: CASSTLAGVEQYF
J: TRBJ1-5; V: TRBV15; D: .; size: .; DNA: TGTGCCACCAGCAGAGTAGGCAGGGTGGGCGATCAGCCCCAGCATTTT; CDR3: CATSRVGRVGDQPQHF
J: TRBJ2-1; V: TRBV4-1; D: .; size: many; DNA: TGCGCCAGCAGCCAAGGTGGACTCCTCAGCTACAATGAGCAGTTCTTC; CDR3: CASSQGGLLSYNEQFF
J: TRBJ2-7; V: TRBV28; D: TRBD1; size: few; DNA: TGTGCCAGCAGTTTATATGGCAGGGGGCAGTACGAGCAGTACTTC; CDR3: CASSLYGRGQYEQYF
J: TRBJ2-7; V: TRBV6-6; D: .; size: .; DNA: TGTGCCAGCAGTTACAGTCCCTTAAGGGGCGAGCAGTACTTC; CDR3: CASSYSPLRGEQYF
J: TRBJ2-3; V: TRBV19; D: TRBD1; size: .; DNA: TGTGCCAGTAGTCAGCCCGGGACAGGGATTTGGGATACGCAGTATTTT; CDR3: CASSQPGTGIWDTQYF
J: TRBJ2-1; V: TRBV5-4; D: .; size: few; DNA: TGTGCCAGCAGCTTGTCCGAAGCGCAGGAGCAGTTCTTC; CDR3: CASSLSEAQEQFF
J: TRBJ1-5; V: TRBV7-2; D: .; size: many; DNA: TGTGCCAGCAGCTTATCCGGTAATCAGCCCCAGCATTTT; CDR3: CASSLSGNQPQHF
J: TRBJ2-1; V: TRBV5-1; D: TRBD2; size: .; DNA: TGCGCCAGCAGCTTATCGACTAGCGGAGTTTACAATGAGCAGTTCTTC; CDR3: CASSLSTSGVYNEQFF
J: TRBJ2-1; V: TRBV28; D: TRBD2; size: .; DNA: TGTGCCAGCATGGGTCACTTGGCGGGAGGGGGCAATGAGCAGTTCTTC; CDR3: CASMGHLAGGGNEQFF
J: TRBJ2-7; V: TRBV4-2; D: .; size: once; DNA: TGTGCCAGCAGCCAAGTCCCGACAGGCCTACAAAGATTC; CDR3: CASSQVPTGLQRF
J: TRBJ2-1; V: TRBV7-9; D: .; size: .; DNA: TGTGCCAGCAGCTTAGGGACTACTGACAATGAGCAGTTCTTC; CDR3: CASSLGTTDNEQFF
J: TRBJ2-7; V: TRBV11-2; D: .; size: once; DNA: TGTGCCAGCAGCTTTACGGACAGTTCCCCATACTACGAGCAGTACTTC; CDR3: CASSFTDSSPYYEQYF
J: TRBJ2-2; V: TRBV7-8; D: TRBD2; size: .; DNA: TGTGCCAGCAATTGGGGACTAGCGGTAAACACCGGGGAGCTGTTTTTT; CDR3: CASNWGLAVNTGELFF
J: TRBJ1-3; V: TRBV4-2; D: TRBD1; size: .; DNA: TGTGCCAGCAGCCTACAATTGGGGACAGCTGGAAACACCATATATTTT; CDR3: CASSLQLGTAGNTIYF
J: TRBJ2-1; V: TRBV4-1; D: .; size: .; DNA: TGCGCCAGCAGCCAAGTAGGAGGGTCCTACAATGAGCAGTTCTTC; CDR3: CASSQVGGSYNEQFF
J: TRBJ1-5; V: TRBV18; D: .; size: few; DNA: TGTGCCAGCTCACCGGGGGACACCAGATATCAGCCCCAGCATTTT; CDR3: CASSPGDTRYQPQHF
J: TRBJ1-5; V: TRBV19; D: .; size: .; DNA: TGTGCCAGTAGTCCCCGGCAGGGGCACAATCAGCCCCAGCATTTT; CDR3: CASSPRQGHNQPQHF
J: TRBJ2-1; V: TRBV7-9; D: .; size: .; DNA: TGTGCCAGCAGCTTAGTGGGGGGACCCTCGTGGAATGAGCAGTTCTTC; CDR3: CASSLVGGPSWNEQFF
J: TRBJ2-5; V: TRBV4-1; D: TRBD2; size: .; DNA: TGCGCCAGCAGCCAATCGGGACTAGCGGGAGTAGAGACCCAGTACTTC; CDR3: CASSQSGLAGVETQYF
J: TRBJ2-5; V: TRBV28; D: TRBD1; size: few; DNA: TGTGCCAGCAGTCCCTCGACAGGGAGTAGGGGAGAGACCCAGTACTTC; CDR3: CASSPSTGSRGETQYF
J: TRBJ2-7; V: TRBV18; D: .; size: few; DNA: TGTGCCAGCTCACTTGTCAGGGTTCCTGACTACGAGCAGTACTTC; CDR3: CASSLVRVPDYEQYF
J: TRBJ1-1; V: TRBV9; D: .; size: .; DNA: TGTGCCAGCAGCGGGGGGCTACCGTCGAACACTGAAGCTTTCTTT; CDR3: CASSGGLPSNTEAFF
J: TRBJ2-7; V: TRBV7-3; D: .; size: .; DNA: TGTGCCAGCAGCTTAACCGGACTGGCCTGGAACGAGCAGTACTTC; CDR3: CASSLTGLAWNEQYF
J: TRBJ2-2; V: TRBV19; D: TRBD2; size: .; DNA: TGTGCCAGTAGTGTGGGACTAGCGCCACGCACCGGGGAGCTGTTTTTT; CDR3: CASSVGLAPRTGELFF
J: TRBJ1-5; V: TRBV5-8; D: .; size: .; DNA: TGTGCCAGTAGCCTCCAGCGGCCCCAGCATTTT; CDR3: CASSLQRPQHF
J: TRBJ2-5; V: TRBV5-3; D: .; size: .; DNA: TGTGCCAGAAGGAGACTAGTGGGGCAGGAAGAGACCCAGTACTTC; CDR3: CARRRLVGQEETQYF
J: TRBJ2-3; V: TRBV9; D: .; size: few; DNA: TGTGCCAGCAGCACAAGCGGCGGCGCAGATACGCAGTATTTT; CDR3: CASSTSGGADTQYF
J: TRBJ2-1; V: TRBV30; D: .; size: few; DNA: TGTGCCTACGAACGGGATAGCTCCTACAATGAGCAGTTCTTC; CDR3: CAYERDSSYNEQFF
J: TRBJ2-1; V: TRBV2; D: .; size: .; DNA: TGTGCCAGCTCGCAGGGGTTTGAGCAGTTCTTC; CDR3: CASSQGFEQFF